This T cell receptor (beta chain) was identified in a study of blood T cells in healthy people across ages. Study background: Template switching recovered approximately one barcoded beta molecule for every two T cells.

On this clonotype itself: No antigen is known for it.

Overall study results and limits: With age, beta diversity per million T cells declined roughly linearly, significantly by approximately 40.

A second roughly 7 to 11 cycle PCR used barcoded and J-beta primers. A template-switch adaptor with 12 random nucleotides tagged each cDNA molecule. Each single sample gave us at least 3 million CDR3-containing paired-end reads. TCRdb re-called the 5' RACE reads with MiXCR, one entry per CDR3 protein. The sample has about 1,500,000 distinct CDR3 sequences, around 39% seen once. Sequenced sample: blood. The sequence came from a woman under 30 in good health.

The CDR3 DNA follows: TGTGCCAGCAGCAATAACAGGGGGAGCTCCTACAATGAGCAGTTCTTC. It codes for CASSNNRGSSYNEQFF. This chain uses TRBV13 with TRBJ2-1; 8 positions agree with TRBD1. With 5 bases clipped from V and 0 bases from J, the junction kept 6 bases outside the gene matches. Looked up from germline, CDR1 is PRHDT and CDR2 is FYEKMQ (reference sequence). The CDR3 contains 16 residues.